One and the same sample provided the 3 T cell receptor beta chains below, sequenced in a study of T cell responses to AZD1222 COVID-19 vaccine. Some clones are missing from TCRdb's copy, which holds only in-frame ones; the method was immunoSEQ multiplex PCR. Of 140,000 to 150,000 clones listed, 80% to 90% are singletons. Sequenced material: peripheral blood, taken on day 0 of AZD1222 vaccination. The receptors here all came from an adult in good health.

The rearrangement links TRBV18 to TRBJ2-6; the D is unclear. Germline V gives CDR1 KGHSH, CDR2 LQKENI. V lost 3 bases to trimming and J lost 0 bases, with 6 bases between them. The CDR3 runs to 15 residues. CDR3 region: CASSPAVSGANVLTF. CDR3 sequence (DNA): TGTGCCAGCTCACCCGCGGTCTCTGGGGCCAACGTCCTGACTTTC.

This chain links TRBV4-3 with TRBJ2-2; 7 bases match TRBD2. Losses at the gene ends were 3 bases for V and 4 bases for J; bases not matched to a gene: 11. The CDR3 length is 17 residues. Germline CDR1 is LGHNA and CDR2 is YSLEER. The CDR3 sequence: CASSHKPLGGITGELFF. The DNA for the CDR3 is TGCGCCAGCAGCCACAAGCCACTGGGGGGGATCACCGGGGAGCTGTTTTTT.

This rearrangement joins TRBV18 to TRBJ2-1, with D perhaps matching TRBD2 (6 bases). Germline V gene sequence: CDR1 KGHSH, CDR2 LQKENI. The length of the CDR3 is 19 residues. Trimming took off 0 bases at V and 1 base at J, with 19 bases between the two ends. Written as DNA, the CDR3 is TGTGCCAGCTCACCACCTGCGGGATCCTCCTCCTTATCCTACAATGAGCAGTTCTTC. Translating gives CASSPPAGSSSLSYNEQFF. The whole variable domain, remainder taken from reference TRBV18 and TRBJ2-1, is NAGVMQNPRHLVRRRGQEARLRCSPMKGHSHVYWYRQLPEEGLKFMVYLQKENIIDESGMPKERFSAEFPKEGPSILRIQQVVRGDSAAYFCASSPPAGSSSLSYNEQFFGPGTRLTVL.